One T cell receptor beta chain is described in this entry. Its antigen is undetermined. The record originates from a study of CXCR3-negative and CXCR3-positive naive CD8 T cells. This CDR3 spans 16 amino acids. Per germline, CDR1 DFQATT and CDR2 SNEGSKA (reference sequence). Through 5' RACE with UMI labels, the TRB cDNA libraries were prepared. Each CDR3 protein gets one entry in TCRdb, which reprocessed the 5' RACE reads and gives no DNA. Seen in this sample are 45,000 to 70,000 distinct CDR3 sequences; the ten most common clones hold 23%. Study results and caveats: Comparably high diversity was seen in both naive subsets, and much lower diversity in memory CD8+ cells. Similar TRBV-TRBJ gene usage was seen in naive CXCR3-negative and CXCR3-positive cells, but not in memory cells.

The TCR was taken from a human donor in good health. Some clones in this sample may be carry-over from other donors' samples. Sample: memory CD8+ T cells from blood. This rearrangement joins TRBV20-1 to TRBJ2-7; TCRdb's assignment of TRBD1 cannot be checked, as there is no DNA. The CDR3 spells CSARDMGPTSPYEQYF.